The count of the clone carrying this T cell receptor (beta chain) is one. This record belongs to a study of CD8+CD57+ T cells in acquired aplastic anemia. Across the whole study: Sorting CD4+ and CD8+ cells gave DNA averaging about 3.2 ug.

CDR3 and TCR beta VDJ profiling relied on genomic DNA as the template. TCRdb independently ran MiXCR on the reads; one entry per CDR3 protein. The sample contains some 150,000 distinct CDR3 sequences, about 40% of which appear only once. CDR3 length equals 12 residues. Trimming stripped 5 bases from V and 8 bases from J, with 10 bases between. Germline lookup yields CDR1 SGHVS and CDR2 FNYEAQ. The specimen sequenced was sorted CD4+, CD8+, or CD8+CD57+ T cells (not recorded which) from PBMCs. The sequence was obtained from a human donor in good health, serving as a control. The V gene is TRBV7-6, the J gene TRBJ2-1; D call uncertain. The CDR3: CASSPTTYEQFF. DNA for the CDR3: TGTGCCAGCAGCCCCACTACATATGAGCAGTTCTTC.